The 32 T cell receptor beta chains below come from one sample, sequenced in a study of blood T cells in healthy people across ages. A J-beta primer mix and a sample-barcoded 5' primer were used in a second PCR of about 7 to 11 cycles. TCRdb processed the 5' RACE reads anew with MiXCR; each CDR3 protein has one entry. The sample lists 780,000 or so distinct CDR3 sequences; about 53% were seen once. Source material: blood. All receptors derive from a man older than 75 in good health.

This clonotype has a handful of counts. The gene calls are TRBV20-1 and TRBJ2-4; D gene uncertain. The length of the CDR3 is 12 residues. Per the germline V gene, CDR1 is DFQATT and CDR2 is SNEGSKA (reference sequence). The ends were cut back, 0 bases at V and 9 bases at J, with 9 bases in the middle. CDR3 amino acids: CSARETGPIQYF. The CDR3 region has the DNA TGCAGTGCTAGAGAAACTGGTCCCATTCAGTACTTC.

The rearrangement links TRBV29-1 to TRBJ2-1; D uncertain. The V end was cut by 3 bases, the J end by 8 bases, with 17 bases between. This CDR3 contains 14 residues. Germline CDR1 SQVTM, CDR2 ANQGSEA. CDR3 in DNA: TGCAGCGTTGAGGGCTCCTCCACGGGCGATGAGCAGTTCTTC. Translated, it gives CSVEGSSTGDEQFF.

This clonotype was picked up a small number of times. The rearrangement uses TRBV9 and TRBJ2-3; 9 bases fit TRBD1. Germline V gene lookup returns CDR1 SGDLS and CDR2 YYNGEE. The CDR3 spans 16 residues. The J segment lost 4 bases and the V segment lost 0 bases, leaving 6 bases of the junction unmatched. The CDR3: CASSVDSGQGADTQYF. Here the CDR3 DNA reads TGTGCCAGCAGCGTAGACTCGGGACAGGGAGCAGATACGCAGTATTTT.

The count of this clonotype is one. V gene TRBV20-1 combines with J gene TRBJ1-1, with 12 bases lining up with TRBD1. The CDR3 is made up of 19 amino acids. The trim removed 6 bases at V and 0 bases at J, leaving 17 bases unmatched. Germline V gene sequence: CDR1 DFQATT, CDR2 SNEGSKA (reference sequence). CDR3 nucleotides: TGCAGTGCCAAGATTGGAGCTGCGGGACAGGGGGCCTTGAACACTGAAGCTTTCTTT. Encoded protein: CSAKIGAAGQGALNTEAFF.

The V gene is TRBV5-1, the J gene TRBJ2-7; possible D gene TRBD1, 5 bases. The V gene lost 3 bases and the J gene lost 0 bases, with 10 bases spanning the gap. The CDR3 length is 14 residues. The V gene's germline CDR1 is SGHRS and CDR2 YFSETQ. DNA of the CDR3: TGCGCCAGCAGCTCGGACATGTACTCCTACGAGCAGTACTTC. Translating it yields CASSSDMYSYEQYF.

CDR3 DNA sequence: TGTGCCAGCAGCTTATTCCAGGGAAGGGTAACAGATACGCAGTATTTT. As protein: CASSLFQGRVTDTQYF. This chain uses TRBV7-2 with TRBJ2-3; D may be TRBD1 (5 bases). V was clipped by 2 bases and J by 3 bases, with 15 bases between them. Germline CDR1 and CDR2: SGHTA and FQGNSA. The CDR3 length is 16 residues.

This clonotype has more than one count but fewer than ten. This chain connects TRBV20-1 to TRBJ2-3, with 14 positions matching TRBD2. Germline V gene sequence: CDR1 DFQATT, CDR2 SNEGSKA (reference sequence). J gave up 4 bases and V 0 bases, and 3 bases lay outside the gene matches. The length of the CDR3 is 16 residues. CDR3 DNA: TGCAGTGCTAGAGATGGGACTAGCGGGAGACCAGATACGCAGTATTTT. This gives the protein CSARDGTSGRPDTQYF.

V usage is TRBV29-1 and J usage is TRBJ2-1, with 10 bases fitting TRBD2. V gave up 6 bases and J gave up 7 bases; unmatched junction bases: 6. Germline values: CDR1 SQVTM, CDR2 ANQGSEA. The CDR3 has 13 amino acids. The CDR3 nucleotides are TGCAGCGTGGCTAGCGGGAGTGGGAATGAGCAGTTCTTC. Protein product: CSVASGSGNEQFF.

Comment on this clonotype: Sequence at one end of the junction differs from germline and may be a read error. This sequence joins TRBV5-1 and TRBJ2-5; tentative D call: TRBD1 (6 bases). The CDR3 totals 13 residues. Germline V gene sequence: CDR1 SGHRS, CDR2 YFSETQ. This chain's CDR3 is CTSSIGQQETQYF. DNA of the CDR3: TGCACCAGCAGCATTGGACAGCAAGAGACCCAGTACTTC.

This clonotype was observed a handful of times. The chain links TRBV12-3 or TRBV12-4 to TRBJ1-5; unclear D gene. This CDR3 spans 13 amino acids. Trimming removed 5 bases from V and 5 bases from J, with 10 bases in between. This CDR3 is CASSPLGHQPQHF. The CDR3 DNA sequence: TGTGCCAGCAGTCCCCTCGGGCATCAGCCCCAGCATTTT.

The genes are TRBV12-3 or TRBV12-4 and TRBJ1-6; 10 nucleotides agree with TRBD1. The V and J ends lost 7 bases and 7 bases, in that order; junction bases with no gene match: 4. The CDR3 has 14 amino acids. DNA for the CDR3: TGTGCCAGCAAACCGGGACAGGGGAATTCACCCCTCCACTTT. It encodes CASKPGQGNSPLHF.

This clonotype was counted a few times. The chain is built from TRBV12-3 or TRBV12-4 and TRBJ2-7; D is tentatively TRBD1 or TRBD2 (7 bases each). Trimming shortened V by 0 bases and J by 7 bases, and 31 bases separated the two germline ends. The CDR3 is 20 residues long. The CDR3 DNA follows: TGTGCCAGCAGTTTAGCGCGCAGGGGGATACTAACGGGAGGTCGCTATGAGCAGTACTTC. Protein sequence: CASSLARRGILTGGRYEQYF.

This clonotype was found a few times. The chain is built from TRBV25-1 and TRBJ2-4; D possibly matches TRBD1 or TRBD2 (5 bases each). The J call is in doubt because the DNA end fits TRBJ2-5 better. The CDR3 loop spans 13 amino acids. The germline CDR1 and CDR2 sequences are MGHDK and SYGVNS. The CDR3 region has the DNA TGTGCCAGCAGTTCAGGGAGACAAGAGACCCAGTACTTC. The encoded protein is CASSSGRQETQYF.

The CDR3 loop reads CASRGVAKNIQYF. The CDR3 DNA reads TGTGCCAGCAGAGGAGTAGCCAAAAACATTCAGTACTTC. The gene calls are TRBV6-2 or TRBV6-3 and TRBJ2-4; D ambiguous. The CDR3 contains 13 residues. From germline, CDR1 is MNHEY and CDR2 SVGEGT. V dropped 6 bases and J dropped 0 bases, with 6 bases sitting between them.

The J gene is TRBJ2-4, the V gene TRBV7-6, with a tentative D call TRBD2 (5 bases). TRBJ2-7 matches the DNA end more closely, so the J call is doubtful. Germline CDR1 reads SGHVS; CDR2 reads FNYEAQ. The CDR3 runs to 14 residues. The CDR3 sequence: CASSPSPALHEQYF. The CDR3, as DNA: TGTGCCAGCAGTCCTAGCCCAGCGCTGCACGAGCAGTACTTC.

The chain has TRBV5-6 and TRBJ2-5; 14 positions match TRBD2. In germline, CDR1 is SGHDT, CDR2 YYEEEE. J was trimmed by 11 bases and V by 4 bases; bases with no gene match: 13. The CDR3 consists of 16 residues. The DNA of the CDR3 is TGTGCCAGCAGCGATCTAAGGACTAGCGGGAGGCGGGAGCAGTACTTC. Its protein product is CASSDLRTSGRREQYF. The full variable domain, completed using reference TRBV5-6 and TRBJ2-5, is DAGVTQSPTHLIKTRGQQVTLRCSPKSGHDTVSWYQQALGQGPQFIFQYYEEEERQRGNFPDRFSGHQFPNYSSELNVNALLLGDSALYLCASSDLRTSGRREQYFGPGTRLLVL.

This rearrangement joins TRBV18 to TRBJ1-5; unclear D gene. Germline V gives CDR1 KGHSH, CDR2 LQKENI. The CDR3 is made up of 13 amino acids. V gave up 2 bases and J gave up 3 bases, with 5 bases separating them. CDR3 sequence (DNA): TGTGCCAGCTCACCAGGGTTCAATCAGCCCCAGCATTTT. It codes for CASSPGFNQPQHF.

This clonotype was detected only a few times. V usage is TRBV6-2 or TRBV6-3 and J usage is TRBJ1-1; 8 bases fit TRBD1. The germline V gene has CDR1 MNHEY and CDR2 SVGEGT. The trim removed 6 bases at V and 0 bases at J, leaving 9 bases unmatched. CDR3 size: 16 residues. The CDR3 sequence is CASSLGQGWLNTEAFF. The CDR3 DNA follows: TGTGCCAGCAGCCTCGGACAGGGTTGGTTGAACACTGAAGCTTTCTTT.

The V gene is TRBV4-2, the J gene TRBJ2-1, with 8 positions matching TRBD2. There are 16 residues in the CDR3. CDR1 is LGHNA, CDR2 YNFKEQ, per germline. The trim removed 2 bases at V and 2 bases at J, leaving 5 bases unmatched. CDR3 DNA sequence: TGTGCCAGCAGCCAATACGGGAGGGCCGCCTACAATGAGCAGTTCTTC. This codes for CASSQYGRAAYNEQFF.

The rearrangement joins TRBV5-1 to TRBJ2-5; TRBD2 matches at 9 bases. The V gene's germline CDR1 is SGHRS and CDR2 YFSETQ. The CDR3 runs to 14 residues. The J segment lost 3 bases and the V segment lost 3 bases, leaving 3 bases of the junction unmatched. The CDR3 loop is CASSYSSGEETQYF. CDR3 DNA: TGCGCCAGCAGCTACTCTAGCGGGGAAGAGACCCAGTACTTC. The complete variable domain, with remaining parts taken from reference TRBV5-1 and TRBJ2-5, reads KAGVTQTPRYLIKTRGQQVTLSCSPISGHRSVSWYQQTPGQGLQFLFEYFSETQRNKGNFPGRFSGRQFSNSRSEMNVSTLELGDSALYLCASSYSSGEETQYFGPGTRLLVL.

This clonotype was observed a few times. The V call is TRBV27, the J call TRBJ2-3; perhaps TRBD2 as D (6 bases). The ends were cut back, 1 base at V and 0 bases at J, with 11 bases in the middle. The CDR3 has 16 residues. Germline V lookup: CDR1 MNHEY, CDR2 SMNVEV (reference sequence). The CDR3 DNA reads TGTGCCAGCAGTTTATGGCGGGGATTCAGCACAGATACGCAGTATTTT. Translated: CASSLWRGFSTDTQYF.

CDR3 in DNA: TGTGCCAGCACTCCTCAAGCCCCCTACGAGCAGTACTTC. This codes for CASTPQAPYEQYF. The chain recombines TRBV28 with TRBJ2-7; D is uncertain. The CDR3 consists of 13 residues. Germline V lookup: CDR1 MDHEN, CDR2 SYDVKM. V was pared by 7 bases and J by 2 bases, with 12 bases between.

The chain couples TRBV20-1 to TRBJ2-5; D gene uncertain. CDR3 length: 16 residues. Germline-derived CDR1 and CDR2 are DFQATT and SNEGSKA (reference sequence). The V and J ends lost 0 bases and 5 bases respectively, with 19 bases between them. For the CDR3, the DNA is TGCAGTGCTAGAGATCCCCTTAGGTCAGATGGGGAGACCCAGTACTTC. Translation: CSARDPLRSDGETQYF.

The chain employs TRBV11-2 and TRBJ1-6; 8 positions agree with TRBD1. V lost 4 bases to trimming and J lost 7 bases; unmatched junction nucleotides: 12. The CDR3 spans 17 residues. Germline V gene lookup returns CDR1 SGHAT and CDR2 FQNNGV. The CDR3 is CASSWTGTGPRNSPLHF. CDR3 DNA sequence: TGTGCCAGCAGCTGGACGGGGACAGGCCCTAGGAATTCACCCCTCCACTTT.

The chain uses TRBV5-1 and TRBJ2-3; D is unclear. CDR1 and CDR2 from the germline V gene are SGHRS and YFSETQ. The length of the CDR3 is 13 residues. Trimming pared 7 bases from V and 4 bases from J, leaving 13 bases between. The DNA for the CDR3 is TGCGCCAGCCGACAAGTCCCCCCAGATACGCAGTATTTT. It codes for CASRQVPPDTQYF.

This chain connects TRBV6-5 to TRBJ2-1, with no clear D. The CDR3 covers 14 residues. The germline CDR1 and CDR2 sequences are MNHEY and SVGAGI. V lost 2 bases to trimming and J lost 6 bases, with 11 bases between them. CDR3 coding DNA: TGTGCCAGCAGTTACCTGGCCAGGATCAATGAGCAGTTCTTC. It specifies CASSYLARINEQFF.

V gene TRBV2 combines with J gene TRBJ2-6, with 7 bases fitting TRBD1. The CDR3 runs to 15 residues. The J segment lost 0 bases and the V segment lost 7 bases, leaving 3 bases of the junction unmatched. Per germline, CDR1 SNHLY and CDR2 FYNNEI. The CDR3 sequence is CASTYRGSGANVLTF. For the CDR3, the DNA is TGTGCCAGCACCTACAGGGGCTCTGGGGCCAACGTCCTGACTTTC.

This clonotype occurred a few times. The CDR3 sequence is CAISESASGSGEQYF. The CDR3 DNA is TGTGCCATCAGTGAGTCGGCTAGCGGGAGTGGCGAGCAGTACTTC. V is TRBV10-3 and J is TRBJ2-7, with 10 bases fitting TRBD2. Germline-derived CDR1 and CDR2 are ENHRY and SYGVKD. Trimming at V came to 0 bases and at J to 6 bases, leaving 5 bases not matched to a gene. The CDR3 consists of 15 residues.

This clonotype was picked up a small number of times. V and J are TRBV7-2 and TRBJ2-1, with D maybe TRBD2 (5 bases). V was clipped by 5 bases and J by 0 bases, with 20 bases between them. This CDR3 region has 18 residues. Germline-derived CDR1 and CDR2 are SGHTA and FQGNSA. DNA for the CDR3: TGTGCCAGCAGCCCCCGGGGATATGGACGGATCTCCTACAATGAGCAGTTCTTC. Its protein is CASSPRGYGRISYNEQFF.

The rearrangement links TRBV27 to TRBJ1-1, with unresolved D. Germline CDR1 MNHEY, CDR2 SMNVEV (reference sequence). V was clipped by 3 bases and J by 2 bases, with 7 bases between them. The CDR3 has 13 amino acids. The CDR3 spells CASSLIANTEAFF. The CDR3 region has the DNA TGTGCCAGCAGTTTGATAGCTAACACTGAAGCTTTCTTT.

The chain combines TRBV6-5 with TRBJ2-7; perhaps TRBD2 as D (7 bases). V was pared by 8 bases and J by 7 bases, with 18 bases between. Germline assignment: CDR1 MNHEY and CDR2 SVGAGI. The CDR3 covers 13 residues. As DNA, the CDR3 is TGTGCCAGCGCCGTGGGGGGGCAGGGGGAGCAGTACTTC. This codes for CASAVGGQGEQYF.

This clonotype has just a few counts. The J gene is TRBJ1-2, the V gene TRBV20-1, with D possibly being TRBD1 (5 bases). The CDR3 runs 13 residues. Trimming took 6 bases from V and 1 from J, leaving 12 bases between them. The germline CDR1 and CDR2 sequences are DFQATT and SNEGSKA (reference sequence). The CDR3 loop reads CSAASGLNYGYTF. CDR3 coding DNA: TGCAGTGCCGCGTCGGGACTTAACTATGGCTACACCTTC.